This TCR beta chain was sequenced in a study of T cells after yellow fever vaccination. For the study at large: With SMART-Seq v4 Ultra Low Input, the fractions containing low cell numbers were prepared. Study observations and caveats: Weaker overall, the secondary response nonetheless peaked faster (day 5 versus 15). At about 97% for CD4 and 75% to 90% for CD8, most primary-vaccination clones showed up again after the booster.

The TCR cDNA carried a universal primer site and UMIs from 5'RACE template switching. TCRdb independently ran MiXCR on the 5' RACE reads; one entry per CDR3 protein. Of around 590,000 distinct CDR3 sequences in the sample, 9% to 15% are singletons; the top ten hold under 15%. This clonotype occurred a few times. Its target is unknown. Germline V gene sequence: CDR1 MNHEY, CDR2 SVGAGI. The CDR3 is 16 residues long. J gave up 8 bases and V 2 bases, and 7 bases lay outside the gene matches. The V gene is TRBV6-5, the J gene TRBJ1-6; 9 nucleotides line up with TRBD1. The sequence came from a man aged 25-45 years who received the YFV17D yellow fever vaccine. This material consisted of PBMCs, taken on the day of the yellow fever booster vaccination. CDR3 residues: CASSYRLWTGDSPLHF. The CDR3 DNA reads as TGTGCCAGCAGTTACCGCCTGTGGACAGGGGATTCACCCCTCCACTTT.